The 11 T cell receptor beta chains listed next were all sequenced from one sample in a study of regulatory T cells in long-lasting Graves disease. Documented time point: persistent/refractory GD, antithyroid drugs over 5 years with positive TRAb. PBMCs provided the RNA from which the TCR library was made. Assembly of TCR beta libraries relied on iRepertoire HTBI primers together with Arm-PCR of CDR3 regions. TCRdb itself ran the multiplex PCR reads through MiXCR, one entry per CDR3 protein. The repertoire holds about 290,000 distinct CDR3 sequences, more than 20% seen once, with roughly three fifths in the top ten. The sequencing here drew on peripheral blood mononuclear cells (PBMCs), taken when the disease was refractory, from a patient treated with antithyroid drugs. The receptor source for this set is a female donor with Graves disease.

CDR3 loop: CASSLWDRSIYNEQFF. For the CDR3, the DNA is TGTGCCAGCAGTTTGTGGGACAGGTCGATCTACAATGAGCAGTTCTTC. The V gene is TRBV12-3 or TRBV12-4, the J gene TRBJ2-1; TRBD1 matches at 8 bases. The CDR3 extends over 16 amino acids. V trimming: 3 bases; J trimming: 3 bases; junction bases outside the gene matches: 7.

The chain is built from TRBV19 and TRBJ1-5; TRBD1 might be the D (6 bases). Germline V CDR1 and CDR2: LNHDA, SQIVND (reference sequence). V was trimmed by 7 bases and J by 9 bases, leaving 22 bases between them. This CDR3 has 15 amino acids. The CDR3 sequence is CASTISRTVLSPQHF. CDR3 bases: TGTGCCAGTACAATTTCCCGGACAGTCCTATCGCCCCAGCATTTT.

As to this clonotype: A single base separates this from a much larger clone, so it may be a read error. This rearrangement joins TRBV11-2 to TRBJ2-5, with 11 bases fitting TRBD2. The CDR3 consists of 17 residues. V dropped 5 bases and J dropped 2; count of bases not matched to a gene: 10. Looked up from germline, CDR1 is SGHAT and CDR2 is FQNNGV. CDR3 sequence (DNA): TGTGCCAGCAGCCGGATTAGCGGGAGGGCCATACAAGAGACCCAGTACTTC. Translated, it gives CASSRISGRAIQETQYF.

The sample holds many counts of this clonotype. This chain connects TRBV11-2 to TRBJ2-7; D perhaps matches TRBD2 (6 bases). The CDR3 totals 15 residues. The germline V and J ends were trimmed by 5 bases and 0 bases, with 14 bases remaining between them. The germline V gene encodes CDR1 SGHAT and CDR2 FQNNGV. CDR3 residues: CASSPLAVSSYEQYF. In DNA form, the CDR3 reads TGTGCCAGCAGCCCACTAGCAGTAAGCTCCTACGAGCAGTACTTC.

In the case of this clonotype: This may arise from a read error, as a much more abundant clone is one base away. The chain has TRBV28 and TRBJ1-1, with D maybe TRBD1 (6 bases). The V end was cut by 1 base, the J end by 1 base, with 16 bases between. The CDR3 extends over 17 amino acids. Germline loops: CDR1 MDHEN, CDR2 SYDVKM. The CDR3 reads CASSLFRWGTRNTEAFF. CDR3 in DNA: TGTGCCAGCAGTTTATTTAGATGGGGGACACGGAACACTGAAGCTTTCTTT.

In its sample, this clonotype was seen a few times. V is TRBV20-1 and J is TRBJ2-7; D unclear. From germline, CDR1 is DFQATT and CDR2 SNEGSKA (reference sequence). Trimming stripped 1 base from V and 0 bases from J, with 13 bases between. The length of the CDR3 is 15 residues. The CDR3 bases are TGCAGTGCTAGAGCCGAGACTTCTCTCTCCTACGAGCAGTACTTC. It codes for CSARAETSLSYEQYF.

This clonotype was counted at least ten times. V is TRBV7-9 and J is TRBJ1-1, with no clear D. The CDR3 consists of 13 residues. The germline V gene has CDR1 SEHNR and CDR2 FQNEAQ (reference sequence). Between the trimmed V and J ends, which lost 6 bases and 0 bases, there was a span of 8 bases. The CDR3 is CASRYTLNTEAFF. As DNA, the CDR3 is TGTGCCAGCAGGTACACCTTGAACACTGAAGCTTTCTTT.

The sample holds many counts of this clonotype. The chain has TRBV19 and TRBJ2-7, with 8 positions matching TRBD1. Germline V lookup: CDR1 LNHDA, CDR2 SQIVND (reference sequence). This CDR3 region has 15 residues. The V gene end was trimmed by 6 bases and the J gene end by 3 bases; junction bases not matched to a gene: 10. CDR3 residues: CASSLTGQALYEQYF. CDR3 sequence (DNA): TGTGCCAGTAGCCTAACGGGACAGGCCCTCTACGAGCAGTACTTC.

The chain employs TRBV7-2 and TRBJ2-1; D may be TRBD2 (5 bases). The germline CDR1 and CDR2 sequences are SGHTA and FQGNSA. V was trimmed by 1 base and J by 9 bases, leaving 10 bases between them. CDR3 size: 13 residues. The CDR3 sequence is CASSLVAAGEQFF. In DNA, the CDR3 is TGTGCCAGCAGCTTAGTGGCCGCGGGTGAGCAGTTCTTC.

The table lists this clonotype with a few counts. The chain couples TRBV5-1 to TRBJ2-2; 9 nucleotides line up with TRBD1. Looked up from germline, CDR1 is SGHRS and CDR2 is YFSETQ. V was pared by 2 bases and J by 5 bases, with 1 base of the junction left unmatched. The CDR3 loop spans 14 amino acids. CDR3 sequence reads: CASSFGQGTGELFF. The CDR3 DNA follows: TGCGCCAGCAGCTTCGGACAGGGGACCGGGGAGCTGTTTTTT.

The V and J genes are TRBV7-9 and TRBJ2-1; 8 positions agree with TRBD2. The junction had 7 bases not matched to a gene; V was cut back by 5 bases and J by 1 base. The CDR3 is 16 amino acids. Germline CDR1 reads SEHNR; CDR2 reads FQNEAQ (reference sequence). CDR3 amino acids: CASSPAAGGSYNEQFF. CDR3 in DNA: TGTGCCAGCAGCCCTGCTGCGGGAGGATCCTACAATGAGCAGTTCTTC.